Each of the 6 T cell receptor beta chains below was sequenced from the same sample in a study of cytomegalovirus exposure and HLA in healthy donors. 60 Vbeta and 13 Jbeta primers were used in PCR. Sequenced by immunoSEQ multiplex PCR; TCRdb stores in-frame clones only, minus some. This table has tens of thousands of clones, approximately 76% appearing once. Input material: PBMCs. The receptors were sampled from a male donor in good health and CMV-seronegative.

The rearrangement joins TRBV5-6 to TRBJ2-3; 10 bases line up with TRBD1. Germline V CDR1 and CDR2: SGHDT, YYEEEE. With V trimmed by 3 bases and J by 4 bases, 8 bases remained unmatched. The CDR3 sequence is 16 residues long. Written as DNA, the CDR3 is TGTGCCAGCAGCTCGGGCAGGGACAGGGGCGCAGATACGCAGTATTTT. It specifies CASSSGRDRGADTQYF.

The rearrangement joins TRBV5-5 to TRBJ2-7; 7 bases line up with TRBD1. V shed 2 bases, J shed 2 bases, and the junction held 4 bases outside the gene matches. The CDR3 has 14 amino acids. The V gene's germline CDR1 is SGHKS and CDR2 YYEKEE (reference sequence). The CDR3 loop is CASSLVGTAYEQYF. The CDR3 DNA reads TGTGCCAGCAGCTTAGTGGGGACAGCCTACGAGCAGTACTTC.

The genes are TRBV5-8 and TRBJ1-5; 11 nucleotides match TRBD1. The germline V gene has CDR1 SGHTS and CDR2 YDEGEE. This CDR3 is 15 amino acids long. V was pared by 5 bases and J by 6 bases, with 7 bases of the junction left unmatched. The CDR3 sequence is CASRRMGTGGQPQHF. The CDR3 nucleotides read TGTGCCAGCAGAAGGATGGGGACAGGGGGTCAGCCCCAGCATTTT.

The rearrangement joins TRBV28 to TRBJ1-1; 9 positions match TRBD1. Germline V gene data show CDR1 as MDHEN and CDR2 as SYDVKM. V lost 5 bases to trimming and J lost 3 bases; unmatched junction nucleotides: 7. This CDR3 is built from 15 residues. Here the CDR3 reads CASSDPGQGYTEAFF. CDR3 DNA: TGTGCCAGCAGTGACCCGGGACAGGGATACACTGAAGCTTTCTTT.

The chain carries TRBV9 and TRBJ1-1; D is uncertain. CDR1 is SGDLS and CDR2 is YYNGEE in the germline V gene. The CDR3 has 14 residues. Trimming cost V 3 bases and J 2 bases, with 11 bases left between them. The CDR3 sequence is CASSEIPDNTEAFF. The CDR3 DNA reads as TGTGCCAGCAGCGAAATCCCAGATAACACTGAAGCTTTCTTT.

This chain connects TRBV5-1 to TRBJ2-7; D remains ambiguous. Trimming took off 0 bases at V and 1 base at J, with 5 bases between the two ends. Looked up from germline, CDR1 is SGHRS and CDR2 is YFSETQ. The CDR3 loop spans 13 amino acids. The DNA for the CDR3 is TGCGCCAGCAGCTTGGACTTTTCCTACGAGCAGTACTTC. This sequence encodes CASSLDFSYEQYF.